Below, 32 T cell receptor beta chains from the same sample are listed, as sequenced in a study of persistence of HIV-infected CD4 T cells. The libraries were made with immunoSEQ version 4 in survey mode. The assay was immunoSEQ multiplex PCR, and TCRdb's table has in-frame clones only and misses some. The sample shows about 27,000 clones, about 74% of them seen only once. The stimulus was an HIV-1 Gag 15-mer peptide pool, about 1 ug/peptide/mL. CD4+ T cells upregulating both CD40 ligand and CD69 were sorted as responding cells. No antigen has been assigned to these receptors. Here the sequenced sample was CD4+ T cells sorted from PBMCs after roughly 18-hour stimulation, taken from a patient who received antiretroviral therapy. The receptors were gathered from an adult man with HIV who was CMV-seropositive.

The chain couples TRBV6-1 to TRBJ1-4; 10 nucleotides match TRBD1. The CDR3 has 16 residues. Germline CDR1 reads MNHNS; CDR2 reads SASEGT. With 3 bases clipped from V and 9 bases from J, the junction kept 10 bases outside the gene matches. The CDR3 DNA follows: TGTGCCAGCAGTGACCAAGCCGGGACAGGGGCACAAAAACTGTTTTTT. Translated, it gives CASSDQAGTGAQKLFF.

The rearrangement uses TRBV19 and TRBJ1-2, with TRBD1 as a possible D gene (5 bases). With 5 bases removed from V and 4 bases from J, the gap between germline ends came to 11 bases. The CDR3 is made up of 13 amino acids. From germline, CDR1 is LNHDA and CDR2 SQIVND (reference sequence). The CDR3 sequence is CASSPYRIYGYTF. For the CDR3, the DNA is TGTGCCAGTAGTCCCTACAGGATCTATGGCTACACCTTC. Complete variable domain (other parts from reference TRBV19 and TRBJ1-2): DGGITQSPKYLFRKEGQNVTLSCEQNLNHDAMYWYRQDPGQGLRLIYYSQIVNDFQKGDIAEGYSVSREKKESFPLTVTSAQKNPTAFYLCASSPYRIYGYTFGSGTRLTVV.

The chain uses TRBV6-5 and TRBJ1-2, with D perhaps TRBD1 (5 bases). Germline assignment: CDR1 MNHEY and CDR2 SVGAGI. V shed 7 bases and J shed 0 bases, with 15 bases lying between them. The CDR3 consists of 15 residues. This CDR3 is CASNSGTPANYGYTF. The CDR3 DNA reads as TGTGCCAGCAACTCCGGGACTCCAGCTAACTATGGCTACACCTTC.

This chain links TRBV10-1 with TRBJ2-3, with 14 bases aligning to TRBD2. Germline loops: CDR1 WNHNN, CDR2 SYGVQD (reference sequence). The V and J ends lost 6 bases and 4 bases, in that order; junction bases with no gene match: 3. The CDR3 consists of 15 residues. The CDR3 loop is CASSGTSGGADTQYF. The CDR3 coding sequence is TGCGCCAGCAGCGGGACTAGCGGGGGCGCAGATACGCAGTATTTT.

This chain uses TRBV5-5 with TRBJ2-1, with TRBD2 as a possible D gene (7 bases). This CDR3 contains 15 residues. Trimming left V 5 bases short and J 2 bases short, with 14 bases between. The germline gives CDR1 SGHKS, CDR2 YYEKEE (reference sequence). CDR3 DNA sequence: TGTGCCAGCAGTGGTACGGGGGGCGCCTACAATGAGCAGTTCTTC. This translates into CASSGTGGAYNEQFF.

This clone was observed a handful of times. The chain links TRBV7-3 to TRBJ1-6; no clear D. V was clipped by 1 base and J by 5 bases, with 9 bases between them. Per the germline V gene, CDR1 is SGHTA and CDR2 is FQGTGA. The CDR3 loop spans 15 amino acids. The CDR3 is CASSLNRGDNSPLHF. The DNA for the CDR3 is TGTGCCAGCAGCTTAAATCGGGGAGATAATTCACCCCTCCACTTT.

In this sample, this clone turned up a few times. The rearrangement uses TRBV7-8 and TRBJ2-3, with D uncertain. Germline assignment: CDR1 SGHVS and CDR2 FQNEAQ. Trimming left V 1 base short and J 4 bases short, with 9 bases between. The CDR3 runs to 14 residues. The CDR3 nucleotides are TGTGCCAGCAGCTTAGTCGGCCGAGCAGATACGCAGTATTTT. It translates to CASSLVGRADTQYF. The entire variable domain, with the rest obtained from reference TRBV7-8 and TRBJ2-3, is as follows: GAGVSQSPRYKVAKRGQDVALRCDPISGHVSLFWYQQALGQGPEFLTYFQNEAQLDKSGLPSDRFFAERPEGSVSTLKIQRTQQEDSAVYLCASSLVGRADTQYFGPGTRLTVL.

CDR3 sequence: CASSESGGTGYGGYTF. The CDR3, as DNA: TGCGCCAGCAGTGAGTCGGGGGGCACCGGATATGGTGGCTACACCTTC. The chain couples TRBV10-1 to TRBJ1-2; TRBD1 is a possible D gene (6 bases). From germline, CDR1 is WNHNN and CDR2 SYGVQD (reference sequence). The CDR3 is made up of 16 amino acids. V was shortened by 0 bases and J by 7 bases, with 18 bases between the two germline ends.

The chain joins TRBV2 to TRBJ2-3, with 9 bases identical to TRBD2. CDR1 SNHLY and CDR2 FYNNEI come from the germline V gene. The trim removed 7 bases at V and 2 bases at J, leaving 4 bases unmatched. The CDR3 length is 14 residues. The DNA for the CDR3 is TGTGCCAGCAAGGCTAGCGGGGTCACAGATACGCAGTATTTT. It specifies CASKASGVTDTQYF.

The rearrangement joins TRBV5-1 to TRBJ1-3; weak D call: TRBD1 (5 bases). In germline, CDR1 is SGHRS, CDR2 YFSETQ. The CDR3 loop spans 15 amino acids. The V gene lost 6 bases and the J gene lost 2 bases, with 15 bases spanning the gap. The CDR3 here is CASTINGGAGNTIYF. In nucleotides, the CDR3 is TGCGCCAGCACGATTAACGGGGGGGCTGGAAACACCATATATTTT.

The rearrangement joins TRBV18 to TRBJ2-1; 9 nucleotides align to TRBD1. The ends lost 1 base at V and 6 bases at J; junction bases unmatched: 4. Per the germline V gene, CDR1 is KGHSH and CDR2 is LQKENI. CDR3 length equals 15 residues. CDR3 DNA sequence: TGTGCCAGCTCACCACGGACAGGGGCCCCCAATGAGCAGTTCTTC. Protein: CASSPRTGAPNEQFF.

This chain joins TRBV18 and TRBJ1-6; 12 positions match TRBD1. Germline CDR1 is KGHSH and CDR2 is LQKENI. The V gene end was trimmed by 3 bases and the J gene end by 8 bases; junction bases not matched to a gene: 2. The CDR3 totals 15 residues. The DNA of the CDR3 is TGTGCCAGCTCACCGGGGACAGGGGGCGATTCACCCCTCCACTTT. Residues: CASSPGTGGDSPLHF.

The sample holds one count of this clone. This chain links TRBV10-1 with TRBJ2-7; the match to TRBD1 covers 8 bases. The CDR3 covers 15 residues. V was clipped by 0 bases and J by 2 bases; unmatched bases: 3. Germline loops: CDR1 WNHNN, CDR2 SYGVQD (reference sequence). Written as DNA, the CDR3 is TGCGCCAGCAGTGAGTCGGAGACAGGGGCCTACGAGCAGTACTTC. This codes for CASSESETGAYEQYF.

In this sample, this clone turned up once. The rearrangement joins TRBV13 to TRBJ2-7, with D unresolved. V gave up 5 bases and J gave up 3 bases, with 8 bases separating them. This CDR3 has 12 amino acids. The germline V gene has CDR1 PRHDT and CDR2 FYEKMQ (reference sequence). The CDR3 DNA follows: TGTGCCAGCAGCGGCAGTAACTACGAGCAGTACTTC. It encodes CASSGSNYEQYF.

The chain carries TRBV7-9 and TRBJ2-3; D uncertain. Germline CDR1 and CDR2: SEHNR and FQNEAQ (reference sequence). The CDR3 has 11 residues. Trimming pared 2 bases from V and 6 bases from J, leaving 3 bases between. DNA of the CDR3: TGTGCCAGCAGCTTACAGGATACGCAGTATTTT. Residues: CASSLQDTQYF.

This clone showed up just a few times. The chain uses TRBV30 and TRBJ2-3; D might be TRBD2 (5 bases). Germline values: CDR1 GTSNPN, CDR2 SVGIG (reference sequence). V lost 1 base and J lost 2, with 13 bases in between. The CDR3 runs 15 residues. The CDR3 bases are TGTGCCTGGAGTGGAGGACTTCCTTTCACAGATACGCAGTATTTT. It translates to CAWSGGLPFTDTQYF.

This chain links TRBV2 with TRBJ1-2; 8 bases align to TRBD1. Losses at the gene ends were 5 bases for V and 8 bases for J; bases not matched to a gene: 10. The CDR3 totals 14 residues. CDR1 is SNHLY, CDR2 FYNNEI, per germline. CDR3: CASSPDRDVGGYTF. The CDR3 nucleotides read TGTGCCAGCAGTCCGGACAGGGACGTGGGGGGCTACACCTTC. Full variable domain (missing parts from reference TRBV2 and TRBJ1-2): EPEVTQTPSHQVTQMGQEVILRCVPISNHLYFYWYRQILGQKVEFLVSFYNNEISEKSEIFDDQFSVERPDGSNFTLKIRSTKLEDSAMYFCASSPDRDVGGYTFGSGTRLTVV.

The chain has TRBV19 and TRBJ1-6; no reliable D call. Per the germline V gene, CDR1 is LNHDA and CDR2 is SQIVND (reference sequence). With 10 bases removed from V and 8 bases from J, the gap between germline ends came to 12 bases. The CDR3 length is 12 residues. The CDR3 loop is CATADPHSPLHF. DNA for the CDR3: TGTGCCACCGCTGACCCGCATTCACCCCTCCACTTT.

This clone was detected a few times. This chain connects TRBV7-6 to TRBJ2-7; D is unresolved. Germline-derived CDR1 and CDR2 are SGHVS and FNYEAQ. Trimming pared 1 base from V and 6 bases from J, leaving 7 bases between. The CDR3 covers 12 residues. CDR3 sequence: CASSLVVGEQYF. CDR3 coding DNA: TGTGCCAGCAGCTTAGTTGTAGGCGAGCAGTACTTC.

J is TRBJ2-7 and V is TRBV2; weak D call: TRBD2 (5 bases). The V end lost 2 bases, the J end lost 3 bases, and 8 bases lay between the germline ends. The CDR3 has 13 amino acids. Germline assignment: CDR1 SNHLY and CDR2 FYNNEI. The CDR3 reads CASSEREGYEQYF. The CDR3, as DNA: TGTGCCAGCAGTGAACGAGAGGGCTACGAGCAGTACTTC.

The chain couples TRBV27 to TRBJ2-1; D gene uncertain. Germline values: CDR1 MNHEY, CDR2 SMNVEV (reference sequence). This CDR3 region has 15 residues. The ends were cut back, 4 bases at V and 4 bases at J, with 14 bases in the middle. The CDR3 sequence: CASSSTPVAYNEQFF. CDR3 nucleotides: TGTGCCAGCAGTTCCACCCCCGTTGCTTACAATGAGCAGTTCTTC.

The chain is built from TRBV18 and TRBJ1-1; 9 bases match TRBD1. The germline gives CDR1 KGHSH, CDR2 LQKENI. The CDR3 consists of 14 residues. V lost 3 bases and J lost 7; bases outside the gene matches: 6. CDR3: CASSPGTGKREAFF. In DNA, the CDR3 is TGTGCCAGCTCACCCGGGACAGGGAAACGTGAAGCTTTCTTT.

This clone was counted a single time. This specimen includes other DNA sequences encoding the same CDR3. The CDR3: CASSQARSIVSYEQYF. Here the CDR3 DNA reads TGTGCCAGCAGCCAAGCTAGATCTATAGTTTCCTACGAGCAGTACTTC. The rearrangement links TRBV3-1 (or the pseudogene TRBV3-2) to TRBJ2-7; D unresolved. The CDR3 has 16 residues. The V end lost 1 base, the J end lost 1 base, and 14 bases lay between the germline ends. Germline V lookup: CDR1 LGHDT, CDR2 YNNKEL (reference sequence).

This clone has just a few counts. The CDR3 sequence: CASSQMATNEKLFF. CDR3 coding DNA: TGCGCCAGCAGCCAAATGGCAACTAATGAAAAACTGTTTTTT. The chain employs TRBV4-1 and TRBJ1-4; the D is unclear. V shed 2 bases and J shed 0 bases, with 4 bases lying between them. Germline V gene sequence: CDR1 MGHRA, CDR2 YSYEKL. The CDR3 covers 14 residues.

The V call is TRBV4-2, the J call TRBJ2-7; 13 bases map to TRBD2. With 4 bases clipped from V and 7 bases from J, the junction kept 10 bases outside the gene matches. The CDR3 has 16 amino acids. Germline lookup yields CDR1 LGHNA and CDR2 YNFKEQ. The CDR3 DNA reads as TGTGCCAGCAGCCCCCGGACTAGCGGGGGCCCCTGGGAGCAGTACTTC. The encoded protein is CASSPRTSGGPWEQYF.

This clone was detected once. V gene TRBV7-9 combines with J gene TRBJ1-6; perhaps TRBD1 as D (6 bases). The CDR3 has 18 amino acids. V shed 5 bases and J shed 0 bases, with 17 bases lying between them. Germline loops: CDR1 SEHNR, CDR2 FQNEAQ (reference sequence). As DNA, the CDR3 is TGTGCCAGCAGCACCCGGGGGGGGCAGAGCTCCTATAATTCACCCCTCCACTTT. This codes for CASSTRGGQSSYNSPLHF.

By sample share, this clone is medium-sized (0.01 to 0.1%). The chain uses TRBV7-3 and TRBJ1-3, with unresolved D. The CDR3 spans 14 residues. The germline gives CDR1 SGHTA, CDR2 FQGTGA. The V end was cut by 1 base, the J end by 0 bases, with 4 bases between. The CDR3 coding sequence is TGTGCCAGCAGCTTAAGCAACTCTGGAAACACCATATATTTT. Translated: CASSLSNSGNTIYF.

This chain joins TRBV19 and TRBJ1-1; weak D call: TRBD1 (5 bases). This CDR3 comprises 16 residues. Germline V lookup: CDR1 LNHDA, CDR2 SQIVND (reference sequence). Trimming removed 4 bases from V and 2 bases from J, with 17 bases in between. The CDR3 loop reads CASSTLPTVVNTEAFF. The CDR3 coding sequence is TGTGCCAGTAGTACCCTTCCGACAGTGGTAAACACTGAAGCTTTCTTT. The full variable domain, in which reference TRBV19 and TRBJ1-1 provide the parts outside the CDR3, is DGGITQSPKYLFRKEGQNVTLSCEQNLNHDAMYWYRQDPGQGLRLIYYSQIVNDFQKGDIAEGYSVSREKKESFPLTVTSAQKNPTAFYLCASSTLPTVVNTEAFFGQGTRLTVV.

This chain links TRBV5-1 with TRBJ2-1; the match to TRBD2 covers 9 bases. The V segment lost 8 bases and the J segment 9 bases; nucleotides outside the gene matches: 9. From germline, CDR1 is SGHRS and CDR2 YFSETQ. This CDR3 has 13 amino acids. The CDR3 region is CASWRGGSGEQFF. The CDR3 DNA is TGCGCCAGTTGGCGGGGGGGCTCGGGTGAGCAGTTCTTC.

The CDR3 reads CASRSGSAAFGYTF. The CDR3 bases are TGTGCCAGTAGATCGGGGTCGGCGGCTTTTGGCTACACCTTC. This chain uses TRBV19 with TRBJ1-2; D is undetermined. The ends were cut back, 6 bases at V and 7 bases at J, with 18 bases in the middle. There are 14 residues in the CDR3. Germline lookup yields CDR1 LNHDA and CDR2 SQIVND (reference sequence).

This sequence joins TRBV28 and TRBJ1-5, with D hard to call. Germline CDR1 MDHEN, CDR2 SYDVKM. The CDR3 spans 12 residues. Trimming pared 2 bases from V and 4 bases from J, leaving 3 bases between. The CDR3 DNA reads as TGTGCCAGCAGTTTACAGAATCAGCCCCAGCATTTT. As protein: CASSLQNQPQHF.

J is TRBJ2-1 and V is TRBV24-1; 11 nucleotides match TRBD2. Germline trimming cut 9 bases from V and 0 bases from J; bases unmatched to any gene: 6. This CDR3 contains 16 residues. Per germline, CDR1 KGHDR and CDR2 SFDVKD. The DNA of the CDR3 is TGTGCCACCGGGACTAGCGGACCGAGCTCCTACAATGAGCAGTTCTTC. It codes for CATGTSGPSSYNEQFF.